One sample yielded the 21 T cell receptor beta chains listed below, sequenced in a study of T-cell reconstitution after alpha-beta-depleted transplantation in children. Preparing the TCRbeta library involved the use of unique molecular identifiers. TCRdb reprocessed the PCR reads via MiXCR and lists one record per CDR3 protein. The table has over 120,000 distinct CDR3 sequences, 8.5% to 10% seen once. The specimen comprised PBMCs, mostly from graft donor cells, sampled 180 days after TCRalphabeta/CD19-depleted stem cell transplant. These receptors came from a female patient between 2 and 15 years old who had a stem cell transplant for congenital amegakaryocytic thrombocytopenia, so the T cells may come from the graft donor.

This clonotype was detected only a few times. This chain joins TRBV20-1 and TRBJ2-2; 8 positions agree with TRBD1. V dropped 1 base and J dropped 7; count of bases not matched to a gene: 2. The CDR3 has 13 residues. Germline-derived CDR1 and CDR2 are DFQATT and SNEGSKA (reference sequence). The CDR3 DNA follows: TGCAGTGCTAGAGGGACAGGGATCGGGGAGCTGTTTTTT. It codes for CSARGTGIGELFF.

Many counts were recorded for this clonotype. CDR3 DNA: TGTGCCAGCACCTACAGCGCTGGGGCCAACGTCCTGACTTTC. Protein sequence: CASTYSAGANVLTF. The V call is TRBV7-2, the J call TRBJ2-6; D remains unclear. The CDR3 spans 14 residues. V was trimmed by 7 bases and J by 2 bases, leaving 9 bases between them. CDR1 SGHTA and CDR2 FQGNSA come from the germline V gene.

This clonotype was detected ten times or more. The chain carries TRBV20-1 and TRBJ2-3, with 10 positions matching TRBD1. The CDR3 contains 13 residues. Per the germline V gene, CDR1 is DFQATT and CDR2 is SNEGSKA (reference sequence). The trim removed 5 bases at V and 3 bases at J, leaving 2 bases unmatched. The CDR3 loop reads CSAEDRGTDTQYF. CDR3 bases: TGCAGTGCTGAGGACAGGGGGACAGATACGCAGTATTTT.

This clonotype was seen a handful of times. The V gene is TRBV20-1, the J gene TRBJ2-1; 7 positions agree with TRBD2. Losses at the gene ends were 0 bases for V and 8 bases for J; bases not matched to a gene: 7. The V gene's germline CDR1 is DFQATT and CDR2 SNEGSKA (reference sequence). The CDR3 spans 14 residues. The CDR3 DNA sequence: TGCAGTGCTAGAGATATGGCGGGAGTCCATGAGCAGTTCTTC. It is translated as CSARDMAGVHEQFF.

For this clonotype: This clone may be a read error of a much larger clone one base away. This chain links TRBV27 with TRBJ2-1, with 13 bases that match TRBD2. From germline, CDR1 is MNHEY and CDR2 SMNVEV (reference sequence). The V and J ends lost 5 bases and 6 bases, in that order; junction bases with no gene match: 7. The CDR3 extends over 16 amino acids. The chain's CDR3 is CASSLGLAGLGNEQFF. CDR3 coding DNA: TGTGCCAGCAGTCTGGGACTAGCGGGATTGGGCAATGAGCAGTTCTTC.

This clonotype was detected many times. This chain joins TRBV27 and TRBJ1-2; possibly TRBD1 for D (6 bases). This CDR3 is built from 14 residues. Trimming took 3 bases from V and 4 from J, leaving 12 bases between them. CDR1 and CDR2 from the germline V gene are MNHEY and SMNVEV (reference sequence). The CDR3 protein is CASSFRRDTYGYTF. The CDR3, as DNA: TGTGCCAGCAGTTTCCGTAGGGACACCTATGGCTACACCTTC.

Turning to this clonotype: Sequence at one end of the junction differs from germline and may be a read error. The J gene is TRBJ1-2, the V gene TRBV6-1; tentative D call: TRBD1 (5 bases). Germline V CDR1 and CDR2: MNHNS, SASEGT. CDR3 length: 13 residues. Written as DNA, the CDR3 is TGTGCCAGCATGGGACCCAGGGTCTATGGCTACGCCTTC. Translated: CASMGPRVYGYAF.

This clonotype was recorded many times. The chain has TRBV28 and TRBJ2-6; 10 bases match TRBD1. The ends lost 7 bases at V and 0 bases at J; junction bases unmatched: 6. CDR3 length: 17 amino acids. Germline CDR1 MDHEN, CDR2 SYDVKM. The CDR3 nucleotides are TGTGCCAGCACCCTCGACAGGGGGCCCTCTGGGGCCAACGTCCTGACTTTC. It translates to CASTLDRGPSGANVLTF.

This clonotype was picked up many times. The chain has TRBV5-1 and TRBJ2-1; D remains ambiguous. The CDR3 loop spans 13 amino acids. Trimming left V 2 bases short and J 5 bases short, with 8 bases between. Germline CDR1 is SGHRS and CDR2 is YFSETQ. The CDR3 coding sequence is TGCGCCAGCAGCTTCGGGCCCAACAATGAGCAGTTCTTC. As protein: CASSFGPNNEQFF.

This clonotype has ten or more counts. The rearrangement links TRBV20-1 to TRBJ2-7; 7 nucleotides line up with TRBD2. This CDR3 has 14 residues. The germline V gene encodes CDR1 DFQATT and CDR2 SNEGSKA (reference sequence). The ends lost 2 bases at V and 2 bases at J; junction bases unmatched: 6. The CDR3 sequence is CSARRSSGTYEQYF. The CDR3 nucleotides read TGCAGTGCTAGAAGGTCTAGCGGTACCTACGAGCAGTACTTC.

This clonotype has a count of ten or more. This chain links TRBV29-1 with TRBJ1-1; D gene unclear. This CDR3 is 14 amino acids long. Germline CDR1 SQVTM, CDR2 ANQGSEA. V lost 6 bases, J lost 3 bases, and 17 bases lay in between. The CDR3 bases are TGCAGCGTCACATCCTACGCCGGGGACACTGAAGCTTTCTTT. Amino acid sequence: CSVTSYAGDTEAFF.

This clonotype appeared many times. This chain joins TRBV20-1 and TRBJ2-3; TRBD2 matches 10 bases. This CDR3 spans 15 amino acids. The trim removed 5 bases at V and 1 base at J, leaving 6 bases unmatched. The germline CDR1 and CDR2 sequences are DFQATT and SNEGSKA (reference sequence). The CDR3 DNA reads as TGCAGTGCTGACGGACTAGCGGTGGGCACAGATACGCAGTATTTT. It codes for CSADGLAVGTDTQYF.

The table lists this clonotype with many counts. V and J are TRBV5-1 and TRBJ2-3; TRBD2 aligns across 11 bases. The ends lost 4 bases at V and 2 bases at J; junction bases unmatched: 9. The CDR3 covers 17 residues. CDR1 and CDR2 from the germline V gene are SGHRS and YFSETQ. The CDR3 loop reads CASSTRGLAEDTDTQYF. The DNA for the CDR3 is TGCGCCAGCAGCACGAGGGGACTAGCGGAAGACACAGATACGCAGTATTTT.

Worth noting for this clonotype: The CDR3 end shows no conserved phenylalanine or tryptophan, and so a read error is likely. The CDR3 here is CASSSLAGGPLNIQYL. CDR3 bases: TGTGCCAGCAGCTCCTTAGCGGGGGGGCCTTTGAACATTCAGTACTTA. The chain employs TRBV7-6 and TRBJ2-4; 11 bases match TRBD2. Trimming at V came to 4 bases and at J to 7 bases, leaving 9 bases not matched to a gene. The CDR3 spans 16 residues. Per germline, CDR1 SGHVS and CDR2 FNYEAQ.

This clonotype is classed as medium-sized. The V and J genes are TRBV12-3 or TRBV12-4 and TRBJ2-2; 7 bases line up with TRBD2. V gave up 8 bases and J gave up 6 bases; unmatched junction bases: 3. This CDR3 contains 12 residues. The CDR3 DNA reads as TGTGCCAGCCAGCGGGGTGCCGGGGAGCTGTTTTTT. Its protein product is CASQRGAGELFF.

This clonotype was recorded many times. The rearrangement links TRBV9 to TRBJ2-3, with D possibly matching TRBD1 (5 bases). The CDR3 runs 14 residues. Germline CDR1 is SGDLS and CDR2 is YYNGEE. V lost 0 bases and J 3 bases, leaving 8 bases between the germline ends. CDR3 protein: CASSVVPGTDTQYF. The CDR3 DNA reads as TGTGCCAGCAGCGTAGTACCAGGGACAGATACGCAGTATTTT.

This clonotype was recorded at least ten times. V usage is TRBV15 and J usage is TRBJ1-5, with D hard to call. Trimming removed 2 bases from V and 0 bases from J, with 8 bases in between. The CDR3 consists of 15 residues. Germline values: CDR1 LNHNV, CDR2 YYDKDF (reference sequence). The chain's CDR3 is CATSRWEYSNQPQHF. The CDR3 DNA is TGTGCCACCAGCAGATGGGAATATAGCAATCAGCCCCAGCATTTT.

V usage is TRBV20-1 and J usage is TRBJ2-3; 12 bases are a match to TRBD2. Germline trimming cut 5 bases from V and 6 bases from J; bases unmatched to any gene: 6. There are 14 residues in the CDR3. Germline V gene sequence: CDR1 DFQATT, CDR2 SNEGSKA (reference sequence). CDR3 sequence: CSAASGGAADTQYF. In DNA, the CDR3 is TGCAGTGCTGCTAGCGGGGGGGCCGCCGATACGCAGTATTTT.

This clonotype was seen ten or more times. The rearrangement links TRBV4-1 to TRBJ2-3, with 9 nucleotides matching TRBD2. The CDR3 is 16 amino acids. Looked up from germline, CDR1 is MGHRA and CDR2 is YSYEKL. Germline trimming cut 3 bases from V and 6 bases from J; bases unmatched to any gene: 10. CDR3 in amino acids: CASSQAAGGTQDTQYF. The CDR3 nucleotides read TGCGCCAGCAGCCAGGCAGCGGGGGGAACACAGGATACGCAGTATTTT.

The table lists this clonotype with many counts. This chain links TRBV12-3 or TRBV12-4 with TRBJ2-7; 9 nucleotides match TRBD1. The V segment lost 7 bases and the J segment 1 base; nucleotides outside the gene matches: 5. CDR3 length: 14 amino acids. The CDR3 region has the DNA TGTGCCAGCACCCAGGGGACAGGGTCCTACGAGCAGTACTTC. It yields the protein CASTQGTGSYEQYF.

The sample holds many counts of this clonotype. The chain employs TRBV5-1 and TRBJ2-2; 10 bases align to TRBD2. Germline CDR1 is SGHRS and CDR2 is YFSETQ. Trimming at V came to 0 bases and at J to 8 bases, leaving 7 bases not matched to a gene. This CDR3 has 16 amino acids. The CDR3 sequence is CASSLVSGRASGELFF. The CDR3 region has the DNA TGCGCCAGCAGCTTGGTCAGCGGGAGGGCCTCGGGGGAGCTGTTTTTT.